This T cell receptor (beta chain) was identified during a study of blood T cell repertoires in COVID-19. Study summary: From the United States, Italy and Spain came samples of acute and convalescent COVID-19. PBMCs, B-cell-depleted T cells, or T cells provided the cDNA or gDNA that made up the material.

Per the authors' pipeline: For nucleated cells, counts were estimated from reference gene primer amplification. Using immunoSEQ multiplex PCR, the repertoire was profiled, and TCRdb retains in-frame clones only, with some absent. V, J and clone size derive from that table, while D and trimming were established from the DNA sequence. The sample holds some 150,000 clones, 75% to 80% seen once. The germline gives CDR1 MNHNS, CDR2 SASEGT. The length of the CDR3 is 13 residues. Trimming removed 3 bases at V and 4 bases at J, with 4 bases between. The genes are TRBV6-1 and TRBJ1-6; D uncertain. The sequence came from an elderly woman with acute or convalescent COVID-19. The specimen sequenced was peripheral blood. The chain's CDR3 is CASSDGYNSPLHF. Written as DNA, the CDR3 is TGTGCCAGCAGTGACGGGTATAATTCACCCCTCCACTTT.